This is a list of T cell receptor beta chains from one sample in a study of Ad26.COV2.S vaccination and SARS-CoV-2 variants. Only in-frame clones appear in the TCRdb table, and some are missing; sequencing was by immunoSEQ multiplex PCR. The sample yields about 480,000 clones, 70% to 90% seen once. This sample comprised peripheral blood, obtained in a trial of Ad26.COV2.S vaccine versus placebo. The receptors shown here come from a person between 18 and 59 years old who received the Ad26.COV2.S COVID-19 vaccine or a placebo. The CDR3 runs from the conserved cysteine through the conserved F or W. Each record gives: D gene, clone size, V gene, J gene, CDR3 protein, CDR3 DNA. A D gene is named only where the DNA matches it firmly. The size field is filled for only some rows; it gives once, few, many or a size class.

NA	once	TRBV28	TRBJ2-5	CASRRTEEETQYF	TGTGCCAGCAGGCGGACAGAAGAAGAGACCCAGTACTTC
NA	NA	TRBV9	TRBJ1-5	CASSGGRGTSQPQHF	TGTGCCAGCAGCGGAGGCCGCGGGACCAGCCAGCCCCAGCATTTT
NA	NA	TRBV20-1	TRBJ2-3	CSASEAPTQYF	TGCAGTGCTAGTGAGGCTCCTACGCAGTATTTT
TRBD2	NA	TRBV15	TRBJ2-7	CATSRDHVSGAYEQYF	TGTGCCACCAGCAGAGATCACGTAAGCGGGGCCTACGAGCAGTACTTC
NA	NA	TRBV6-2/TRBV6-3	TRBJ2-2	CASSLNTGELFF	TGTGCCAGCAGTTTGAACACCGGGGAGCTGTTTTTT
NA	NA	TRBV15	TRBJ2-7	CATSRDLDPLYEQYF	TGTGCCACCAGCAGAGATCTGGACCCTCTCTACGAGCAGTACTTC
TRBD2	NA	TRBV15	TRBJ2-1	CATSRSLAGAYNEQFF	TGTGCCACCAGCAGAAGTCTAGCGGGAGCCTACAATGAGCAGTTCTTC
TRBD1	NA	TRBV6-6	TRBJ2-7	CASSGTGGGSYEQYF	TGTGCCAGCAGTGGGACAGGTGGGGGCTCCTACGAGCAGTACTTC
TRBD1	NA	TRBV5-4	TRBJ1-2	CASSLAGGGTGYTF	TGTGCCAGCAGCTTGGCCGGAGGGGGCACTGGCTACACCTTC
TRBD2	NA	TRBV5-6	TRBJ2-1	CASSWFGAGGRGVNEQFF	TGTGCCAGCAGCTGGTTCGGAGCGGGAGGCCGGGGTGTGAATGAGCAGTTCTTC
TRBD1	NA	TRBV3-1/TRBV3-2	TRBJ2-6	CASSRGPGQGVVGANVLTF	TGTGCCAGCAGCCGAGGCCCGGGACAGGGGGTTGTTGGGGCCAACGTCCTGACTTTC
NA	NA	TRBV5-1	TRBJ2-3	CASSFGADTQYF	TGCGCCAGCAGCTTTGGTGCAGATACGCAGTATTTT
TRBD2	NA	TRBV19	TRBJ2-1	CASSKGLAGQHNEQFF	TGTGCCAGTAGTAAGGGACTAGCGGGACAACACAATGAGCAGTTCTTC
NA	NA	TRBV7-2	TRBJ1-2	CASTGQNYGYTF	TGTGCCAGCACTGGACAGAACTATGGCTACACCTTC
NA	NA	TRBV7-9	TRBJ2-7	CASSDPGEYEQYF	TGTGCCAGCAGCGACCCCGGGGAGTACGAGCAGTACTTC
NA	NA	TRBV18	TRBJ2-5	CASSPTDLEETQYF	TGTGCCAGCTCACCAACGGACCTGGAGGAGACCCAGTACTTC